The 17 T cell receptor beta chains given below trace back to one sample, sequenced in a study of T cells after posttransplantation cyclophosphamide. Profiled with immunoSEQ multiplex PCR; TCRdb holds only in-frame clones, not every one. The sample carries about 1,400 clones, around 79% recorded once. A marrow graft followed busulfan-fludarabine conditioning, with cyclophosphamide on days +3 and +4. The specimen was PBMCs, collected approximately 220 days after allogeneic stem cell transplant with posttransplant cyclophosphamide. The receptors derive from a female patient in her 60s who received an allogeneic stem cell transplant from an unrelated donor, was CMV-positive, and had acute GVHD only. The T cells may come from the graft donor.

In its sample, this clone was seen once. The genes are TRBV7-8 and TRBJ2-5, with D unresolved. The CDR3 is made up of 15 amino acids. Trimming took 1 base from V and 0 from J, leaving 9 bases between them. Germline assignment: CDR1 SGHVS and CDR2 FQNEAQ. The CDR3 is CASSLEPGYQETQYF. DNA for the CDR3: TGTGCCAGCAGCTTAGAACCCGGTTACCAAGAGACCCAGTACTTC.

This clone has only a few counts. V gene TRBV19 combines with J gene TRBJ1-5; possible D gene TRBD1, 5 bases. Germline V gives CDR1 LNHDA, CDR2 SQIVND (reference sequence). The CDR3 has 13 residues. Between the trimmed V and J ends, which lost 5 bases and 12 bases, there was a span of 17 bases. CDR3 protein: CASSPYPGGLQHF. The CDR3 region has the DNA TGTGCCAGTAGTCCCTACCCGGGGGGACTCCAGCATTTT.

V gene TRBV2 combines with J gene TRBJ1-2, with D uncertain. The CDR3 has 12 amino acids. V was trimmed by 5 bases and J by 6 bases, leaving 10 bases between them. Germline CDR1 and CDR2: SNHLY and FYNNEI. CDR3 loop: CASSRQIDGYTF. CDR3 DNA: TGTGCCAGCAGTCGACAAATCGATGGCTACACCTTC.

The chain combines TRBV7-9 with TRBJ2-1, with a possible D match to TRBD2 (5 bases). The V gene lost 5 bases and the J gene lost 7 bases, with 18 bases spanning the gap. From germline, CDR1 is SEHNR and CDR2 FQNEAQ (reference sequence). The CDR3 consists of 15 residues. The CDR3 loop is CASSHLRGRGNEQFF. CDR3 coding DNA: TGTGCCAGCAGCCACCTTCGGGGTCGGGGAAATGAGCAGTTCTTC.

The DNA for the CDR3 is TGTGCCAGCAGCTTATTCGCCGGGACAGGGGGAGAAAAACTGTTTTTT. It encodes CASSLFAGTGGEKLFF. This chain links TRBV7-6 with TRBJ1-4; 11 nucleotides agree with TRBD1. CDR3 length: 16 residues. The germline gives CDR1 SGHVS, CDR2 FNYEAQ. Germline trimming cut 2 bases from V and 8 bases from J; bases unmatched to any gene: 7.

This CDR3 reads CATSLGTAQQETQYF. The DNA for the CDR3 is TGTGCCACCTCCCTCGGGACAGCCCAACAAGAGACCCAGTACTTC. The rearrangement joins TRBV19 to TRBJ2-5, with 7 bases that match TRBD1. Germline CDR1 LNHDA, CDR2 SQIVND (reference sequence). The CDR3 is 15 residues long. Germline trimming cut 10 bases from V and 2 bases from J; bases unmatched to any gene: 13.

This chain uses TRBV2 with TRBJ1-5; D ambiguous. Germline CDR1 SNHLY, CDR2 FYNNEI. V lost 6 bases and J lost 6, with 9 bases in between. This CDR3 has 12 residues. The CDR3 region has the DNA TGTGCCAGCAGCACCTACGCTCAGCCCCAGCATTTT. Translated: CASSTYAQPQHF.

The CDR3 DNA reads as TGTGCCAGCAGCAAATTGGCCTCCTACGAGCAGTACTTC. Amino acids: CASSKLASYEQYF. This chain joins TRBV21-1 and TRBJ2-7; TRBD1, the D gene given by the table, was not confirmed from the DNA. TRBV21-1 is assigned pseudogene status. This CDR3 comprises 13 residues.

In its sample, this clone is large. The same CDR3 also results from other DNA sequences found in this sample. CDR3 region: CAIIRQGSTEAFF. The CDR3 DNA sequence: TGTGCCATCATCCGACAGGGGAGCACTGAAGCTTTCTTT. The chain combines TRBV10-3 with TRBJ1-1; 8 positions agree with TRBD1. The V segment lost 7 bases and the J segment 4 bases; nucleotides outside the gene matches: 5. The CDR3 spans 13 residues. The germline gives CDR1 ENHRY, CDR2 SYGVKD.

The chain couples TRBV28 to TRBJ2-1; 9 bases are shared with TRBD2. This CDR3 is 14 amino acids long. Germline V gives CDR1 MDHEN, CDR2 SYDVKM. V trimming: 5 bases; J trimming: 4 bases; junction bases outside the gene matches: 3. Here the CDR3 reads CASSSLAGYNEQFF. CDR3 coding DNA: TGTGCCAGCAGTAGTCTAGCGGGATACAATGAGCAGTTCTTC.

This clone was seen only once. The DNA for the CDR3 is TGTGCCAGCAGTGGTGTGGGGGGGCCCACTACGCAGTATTTT. Amino acid sequence: CASSGVGGPTTQYF. The chain uses TRBV6-4 and TRBJ2-3; perhaps TRBD2 as D (7 bases). CDR1 MRHNA and CDR2 SNTAGT come from the germline V gene. This CDR3 spans 14 amino acids. V lost 4 bases and J lost 8, with 16 bases in between.

The chain has TRBV5-5 and TRBJ1-5, with 7 positions matching TRBD1. This CDR3 has 14 residues. After removal of 1 base from V and 7 bases from J, the junction contained 5 bases not matched to a gene. The germline CDR1 and CDR2 sequences are SGHKS and YYEKEE (reference sequence). The CDR3 region is CASSLLTGPQPQHF. CDR3 in DNA: TGTGCCAGCAGCTTGTTGACAGGGCCCCAGCCCCAGCATTTT.

V usage is TRBV5-1 and J usage is TRBJ1-6, with a possible D match to TRBD1 (6 bases). V gave up 4 bases and J gave up 8 bases, with 16 bases separating them. The length of the CDR3 is 15 residues. In germline, CDR1 is SGHRS, CDR2 YFSETQ. The CDR3, as DNA: TGCGCCAGCAGCCCTGTGGGGACAAGGGATTCACCCCTCCACTTT. It translates to CASSPVGTRDSPLHF.

About this clone itself: A junction boundary mismatches the germline segment, possibly from a read error. The chain is built from TRBV7-9 and TRBJ1-6; D is ambiguous. CDR1 is SEHNR and CDR2 is FQNEAQ in the germline V gene (reference sequence). There are 15 residues in the CDR3. This CDR3 is CASSLAGPYNSPLHF. The CDR3 DNA is TGTGCCAGCAGCTTAGCTGGTCCCTATAATTCCCCCCTCCACTTT. Full variable domain (missing parts from reference TRBV7-9 and TRBJ1-6): DTGVSQNPRHKITKRGQNVTFRCDPISEHNRLYWYRQTLGQGPEFLTYFQNEAQLEKSRLLSDRFSAERPKGSFSTLEIQRTEQGDSAMYLCASSLAGPYNSPLHFGNGTRLTVT.

The rearrangement links TRBV29-1 to TRBJ1-1; TRBD1 aligns across 8 bases. In germline, CDR1 is SQVTM, CDR2 ANQGSEA. CDR3 size: 13 residues. The CDR3 sequence is CSSPDRENPEAFF. In DNA form, the CDR3 reads TGCAGTAGCCCGGACAGGGAAAACCCTGAAGCTTTCTTT. The variable domain in full, with the rest retrieved from reference TRBV29-1 and TRBJ1-1, is SAVISQKPSRDICQRGTSLTIQCQVDSQVTMMFWYRQQPGQSLTLIATANQGSEATYESGFVIDKFPISRPNLTFSTLTVSNMSPEDSSIYLCSSPDRENPEAFFGQGTRLTVV.

This chain connects TRBV5-4 to TRBJ2-2; 9 bases match TRBD2. Germline V gene sequence: CDR1 SGHNT, CDR2 YYREEE (reference sequence). The V gene end was trimmed by 7 bases and the J gene end by 1 base; junction bases not matched to a gene: 8. The CDR3 consists of 16 residues. CDR3 in DNA: TGTGCCAGCGCGGGGGGGAACGGACAGAACACCGGGGAGCTGTTTTTT. This sequence encodes CASAGGNGQNTGELFF.

CDR3 amino acids: CASSLEGDRGYEQYF. Written as DNA, the CDR3 is TGTGCCAGCAGCTTAGAAGGGGACAGGGGCTACGAGCAGTACTTC. This sequence joins TRBV7-8 and TRBJ2-7, with 10 bases lining up with TRBD1. Losses at the gene ends were 1 base for V and 3 bases for J; bases not matched to a gene: 3. Germline V gene data show CDR1 as SGHVS and CDR2 as FQNEAQ. CDR3 length: 15 residues.